One and the same sample provided the 13 T cell receptor beta chains below, sequenced in a study of regulatory T cells in long-lasting Graves disease. Time point indicated: newly diagnosed GD, antithyroid drugs for less than 3 months. Extracted PBMC RNA gave rise to the TCR library. Arm-PCR with iRepertoire HTBI primers amplified the CDR3 regions for these TCR beta libraries. TCRdb passed the multiplex PCR reads through MiXCR, listing each CDR3 protein once. The sample includes about 540,000 distinct CDR3 sequences, around an eighth of them seen just once. This sample also belongs to another study, concerning T cells in Graves' hyperthyroidism and ophthalmopathy.

The sequences come from peripheral blood mononuclear cells (PBMCs), collected at new diagnosis, from a patient treated with antithyroid drugs. The receptors were sampled from a man aged 30 to 39 with Graves disease.

This clonotype occurred a few times. The rearrangement uses TRBV19 and TRBJ2-6; 7 bases map to TRBD2. J was trimmed by 3 bases and V by 8 bases; bases with no gene match: 7. The CDR3 covers 15 residues. CDR1 and CDR2 (germline): LNHDA, SQIVND (reference sequence). For the CDR3, the DNA is TGTGCCAGTGGAACGGGAGGAGGTGGGGCCAACGTCCTGACTTTC. Translation gives CASGTGGGGANVLTF.

Comment on this clonotype: A read error may explain this, as a much larger clone is one base away. CDR3 sequence (DNA): TGTACCAGTAGTATAGATCGAGGGGTAGTCGGCAATCAGCCCCAGCATTTT. Translating gives CTSSIDRGVVGNQPQHF. The V gene is TRBV19, the J gene TRBJ1-5, with a possible D match to TRBD1 (5 bases). CDR3 length: 17 amino acids. The V gene's germline CDR1 is LNHDA and CDR2 SQIVND (reference sequence).

There are a few counts of this clonotype. The chain couples TRBV5-4 to TRBJ2-7; 7 bases line up with TRBD2. CDR3 length equals 15 residues. With 4 bases clipped from V and 7 bases from J, the junction kept 14 bases outside the gene matches. The germline CDR1 and CDR2 sequences are SGHNT and YYREEE (reference sequence). In nucleotides, the CDR3 is TGTGCCAGCAGCCCGATGACTAGCCGGGGGGAGGAGCAGTACTTC. It translates to CASSPMTSRGEEQYF.

This clonotype was detected many times. The rearrangement uses TRBV2 and TRBJ2-2; D uncertain. The CDR3 runs 14 residues. Trimming took 11 bases from V and 2 from J, leaving 15 bases between them. Germline V gives CDR1 SNHLY, CDR2 FYNNEI. CDR3 bases: TGTGCCGGCGCCCGGCGTGCAAACACCGGGGAGCTGTTTTTT. Translation gives CAGARRANTGELFF.

The DNA for the CDR3 is TGTGCCAGCAGCCTCGACAGAAGCTCCTATAATTCACCCCTCCACTTT. This codes for CASSLDRSSYNSPLHF. The chain recombines TRBV5-6 with TRBJ1-6; a possible D gene is TRBD1 (5 bases). The CDR3 contains 16 residues. The V gene's germline CDR1 is SGHDT and CDR2 YYEEEE. Between the trimmed V and J ends, which lost 4 bases and 0 bases, there was a span of 11 bases. The variable domain in full, completed from reference TRBV5-6 and TRBJ1-6, reads DAGVTQSPTHLIKTRGQQVTLRCSPKSGHDTVSWYQQALGQGPQFIFQYYEEEERQRGNFPDRFSGHQFPNYSSELNVNALLLGDSALYLCASSLDRSSYNSPLHFGNGTRLTVT.

This clonotype came up a few times. The DNA of the CDR3 is TGTGCCTGGAGTGAAATTCGGGTGAGGTCCTACGAGCAGTACTTC. It specifies CAWSEIRVRSYEQYF. This sequence joins TRBV30 and TRBJ2-7; no reliable D call. CDR1 is GTSNPN and CDR2 is SVGIG in the germline V gene (reference sequence). The CDR3 contains 15 residues. Trimming took off 1 base at V and 1 base at J, with 14 bases between the two ends.

This clonotype showed up many times. The CDR3: CSVVDGFGEKLFF. The CDR3 bases are TGCAGCGTTGTGGATGGGTTTGGTGAAAAACTGTTTTTT. This sequence joins TRBV29-1 and TRBJ1-4; no reliable D call. The CDR3 length is 13 residues. CDR1 SQVTM and CDR2 ANQGSEA come from the germline V gene. V gave up 4 bases and J gave up 7 bases, with 13 bases separating them.

The chain joins TRBV7-3 to TRBJ2-3; D might be TRBD2 (6 bases). V lost 3 bases to trimming and J lost 2 bases, with 12 bases between them. The CDR3 covers 15 residues. Germline V CDR1 and CDR2: SGHTA, FQGTGA. CDR3 sequence: CASSFSGGNTDTQYF. The DNA of the CDR3 is TGTGCCAGCAGCTTTAGTGGCGGGAACACAGATACGCAGTATTTT.

This clonotype was counted only a few times. V is TRBV14 and J is TRBJ1-2, with D tentatively TRBD1 (5 bases). CDR1 is SGHDN and CDR2 is FVKESK in the germline V gene. Trimming pared 4 bases from V and 7 bases from J, leaving 13 bases between. This CDR3 is built from 13 residues. The CDR3 loop reads CASSPPGSGGYTF. The CDR3 DNA reads TGTGCCAGCAGCCCCCCAGGGTCCGGTGGCTACACCTTC. Drawing the rest from reference TRBV14 and TRBJ1-2, the complete variable domain is EAGVTQFPSHSVIEKGQTVTLRCDPISGHDNLYWYRRVMGKEIKFLLHFVKESKQDESGMPNNRFLAERTGGTYSTLKVQPAELEDSGVYFCASSPPGSGGYTFGSGTRLTVV.

This clonotype was recorded many times. The chain links TRBV12-3 or TRBV12-4 to TRBJ1-2; D is uncertain. The CDR3 loop spans 13 amino acids. V was cut by 3 bases and J by 7 bases, with 12 bases left in between. CDR3: CASSFGGGAGYTF. The CDR3 DNA follows: TGTGCCAGCAGTTTTGGAGGAGGCGCTGGCTACACCTTC.

This clonotype was observed a handful of times. Here the CDR3 reads CASSPGNTDLIQYF. The CDR3 DNA reads TGTGCCAGCTCACCAGGCAACACGGACCTCATTCAGTACTTC. The chain uses TRBV18 and TRBJ2-4; D remains unclear. V dropped 2 bases and J dropped 9 bases, with 14 bases sitting between them. The CDR3 contains 14 residues. CDR1 and CDR2 (germline): KGHSH, LQKENI.

In regard to this clonotype: A read error may be the cause here, since a much bigger clone is one base away. CDR3 bases: TGTGCCAGCAGCCAGACCGGGACTAGCGGGTTTAGCGCAGATACGCAGTATTTT. Protein sequence: CASSQTGTSGFSADTQYF. This chain connects TRBV6-1 to TRBJ2-3; 12 bases map to TRBD2. CDR1 and CDR2 from the germline V gene are MNHNS and SASEGT. V was pared by 6 bases and J by 4 bases, with 14 bases of the junction left unmatched. This CDR3 comprises 18 residues.

The CDR3 coding sequence is TGTGCCAGCAGTGCCGCGGTGGAAACAGATACGCAGTATTTT. It codes for CASSAAVETDTQYF. The gene calls are TRBV25-1 and TRBJ2-3; D call uncertain. This CDR3 has 14 amino acids. CDR1 is MGHDK, CDR2 SYGVNS, per germline. V lost 4 bases and J lost 3, with 11 bases in between.